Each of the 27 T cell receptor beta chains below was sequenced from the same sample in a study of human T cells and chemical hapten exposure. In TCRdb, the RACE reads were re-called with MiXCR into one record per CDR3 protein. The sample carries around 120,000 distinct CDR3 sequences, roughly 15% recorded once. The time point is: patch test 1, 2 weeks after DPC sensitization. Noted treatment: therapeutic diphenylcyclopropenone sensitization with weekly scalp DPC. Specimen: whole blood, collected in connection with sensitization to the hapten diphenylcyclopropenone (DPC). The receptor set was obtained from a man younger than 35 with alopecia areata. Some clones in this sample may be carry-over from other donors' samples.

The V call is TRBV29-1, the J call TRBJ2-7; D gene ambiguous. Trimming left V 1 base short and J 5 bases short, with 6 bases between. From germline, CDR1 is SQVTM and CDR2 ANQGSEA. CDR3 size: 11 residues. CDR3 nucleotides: TGCAGCGTTGAAGTCGCGAACGAGCAGTACTTC. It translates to CSVEVANEQYF.

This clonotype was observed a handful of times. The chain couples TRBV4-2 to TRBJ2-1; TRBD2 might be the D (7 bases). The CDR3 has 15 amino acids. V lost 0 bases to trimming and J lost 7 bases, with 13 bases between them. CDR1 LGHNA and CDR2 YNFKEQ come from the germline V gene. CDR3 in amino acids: CASSQENGGPNEQFF. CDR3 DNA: TGTGCCAGCAGCCAAGAGAACGGGGGGCCTAATGAGCAGTTCTTC.

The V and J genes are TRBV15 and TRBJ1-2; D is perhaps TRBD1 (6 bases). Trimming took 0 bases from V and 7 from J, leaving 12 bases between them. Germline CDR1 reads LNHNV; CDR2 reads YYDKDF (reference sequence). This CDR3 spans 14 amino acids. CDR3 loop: CATSRERTVSGYTF. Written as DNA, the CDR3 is TGTGCCACCAGCAGAGAACGGACAGTGAGTGGCTACACCTTC. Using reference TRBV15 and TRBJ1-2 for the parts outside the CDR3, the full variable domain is DAMVIQNPRYQVTQFGKPVTLSCSQTLNHNVMYWYQQKSSQAPKLLFHYYDKDFNNEADTPDNFQSRRPNTSFCFLDIRSPGLGDTAMYLCATSRERTVSGYTFGSGTRLTVV.

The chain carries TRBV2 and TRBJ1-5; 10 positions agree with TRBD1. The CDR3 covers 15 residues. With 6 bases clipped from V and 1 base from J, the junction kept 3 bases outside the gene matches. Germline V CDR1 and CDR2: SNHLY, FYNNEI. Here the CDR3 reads CASRRQGASNQPQHF. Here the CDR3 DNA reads TGTGCCAGCAGGAGACAGGGGGCGAGCAATCAGCCCCAGCATTTT. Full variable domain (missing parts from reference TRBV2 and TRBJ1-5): EPEVTQTPSHQVTQMGQEVILRCVPISNHLYFYWYRQILGQKVEFLVSFYNNEISEKSEIFDDQFSVERPDGSNFTLKIRSTKLEDSAMYFCASRRQGASNQPQHFGDGTRLSIL.

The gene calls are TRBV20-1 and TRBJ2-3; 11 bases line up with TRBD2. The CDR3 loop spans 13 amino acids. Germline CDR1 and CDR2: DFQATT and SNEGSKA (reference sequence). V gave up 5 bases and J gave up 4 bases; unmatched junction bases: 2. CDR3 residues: CSAPGLAADTQYF. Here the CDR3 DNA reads TGCAGTGCTCCGGGACTAGCGGCAGATACGCAGTATTTT.

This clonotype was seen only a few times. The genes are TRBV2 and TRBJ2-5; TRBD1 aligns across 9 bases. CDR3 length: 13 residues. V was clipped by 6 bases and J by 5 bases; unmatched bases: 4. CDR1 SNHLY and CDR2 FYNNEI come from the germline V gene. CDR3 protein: CASRGTGTETQYF. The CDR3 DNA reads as TGTGCCAGCAGGGGGACAGGGACGGAGACCCAGTACTTC.

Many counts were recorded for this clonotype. The CDR3 here is CASSSPVRAGELFF. The CDR3 DNA reads TGTGCCAGCAGCTCGCCCGTCAGGGCTGGGGAGCTGTTTTTT. This chain connects TRBV7-8 to TRBJ2-2; D is perhaps TRBD1 (5 bases). In germline, CDR1 is SGHVS, CDR2 FQNEAQ. The ends were cut back, 4 bases at V and 8 bases at J, with 14 bases in the middle. The CDR3 runs to 14 residues.

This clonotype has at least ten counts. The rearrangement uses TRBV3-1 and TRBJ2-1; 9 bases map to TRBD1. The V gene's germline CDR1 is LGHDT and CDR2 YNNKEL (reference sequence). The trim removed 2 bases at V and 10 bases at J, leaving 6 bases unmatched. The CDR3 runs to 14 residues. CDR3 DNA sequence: TGTGCCAGCAGCCAATCGGACAGGGGTGGGGAGCAGTTCTTC. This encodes CASSQSDRGGEQFF.

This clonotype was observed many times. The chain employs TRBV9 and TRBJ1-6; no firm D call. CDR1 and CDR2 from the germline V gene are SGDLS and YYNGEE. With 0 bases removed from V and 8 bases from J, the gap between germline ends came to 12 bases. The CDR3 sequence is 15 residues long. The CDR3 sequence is CASSVESTSDSPLHF. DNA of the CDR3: TGTGCCAGCAGCGTAGAGTCTACAAGTGATTCACCCCTCCACTTT. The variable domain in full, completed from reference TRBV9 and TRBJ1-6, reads DSGVTQTPKHLITATGQRVTLRCSPRSGDLSVYWYQQSLDQGLQFLIQYYNGEERAKGNILERFSAQQFPDLHSELNLSSLELGDSALYFCASSVESTSDSPLHFGNGTRLTVT.

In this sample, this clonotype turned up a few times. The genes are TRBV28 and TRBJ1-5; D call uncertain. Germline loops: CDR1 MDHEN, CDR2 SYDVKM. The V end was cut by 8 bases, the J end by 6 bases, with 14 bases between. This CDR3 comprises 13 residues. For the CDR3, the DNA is TGTGCCAGCTCGGGCAGCTCACTTCAGCCCCAGCATTTT. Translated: CASSGSSLQPQHF.

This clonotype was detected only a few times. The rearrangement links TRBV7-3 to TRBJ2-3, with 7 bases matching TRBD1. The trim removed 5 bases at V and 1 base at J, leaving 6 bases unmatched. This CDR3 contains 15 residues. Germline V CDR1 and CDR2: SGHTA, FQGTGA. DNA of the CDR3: TGTGCCAGCAGCGTTGACAGGGTGGGCACAGATACGCAGTATTTT. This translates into CASSVDRVGTDTQYF. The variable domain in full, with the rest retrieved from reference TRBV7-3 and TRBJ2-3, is GAGVSQTPSNKVTEKGKYVELRCDPISGHTALYWYRQSLGQGPEFLIYFQGTGAADDSGLPNDRFFAVRPEGSVSTLKIQRTERGDSAVYLCASSVDRVGTDTQYFGPGTRLTVL.

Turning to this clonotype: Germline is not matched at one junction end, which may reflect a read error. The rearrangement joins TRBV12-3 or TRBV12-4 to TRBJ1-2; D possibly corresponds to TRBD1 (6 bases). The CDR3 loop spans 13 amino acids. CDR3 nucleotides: TGTGCCAGCAGGGGGGCAGTTTTCTATGGCTACATCTTC. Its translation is CASRGAVFYGYIF.

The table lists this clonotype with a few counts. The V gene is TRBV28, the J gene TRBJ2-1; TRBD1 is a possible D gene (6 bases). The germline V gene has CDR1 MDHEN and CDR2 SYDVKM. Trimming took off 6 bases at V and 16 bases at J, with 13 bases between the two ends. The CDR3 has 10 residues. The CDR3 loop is CASRLRGLFF. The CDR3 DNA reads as TGTGCCAGCAGGCTCAGGGGTTTATTCTTC.

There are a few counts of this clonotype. This chain's CDR3 is CASSAQLPSTDTQYF. The CDR3 nucleotides read TGTGCCAGCAGTGCCCAGTTACCTAGCACAGATACGCAGTATTTT. The chain uses TRBV2 and TRBJ2-3; no definite D call. Germline loops: CDR1 SNHLY, CDR2 FYNNEI. This CDR3 has 15 amino acids. V gave up 4 bases and J gave up 0 bases, with 11 bases separating them.

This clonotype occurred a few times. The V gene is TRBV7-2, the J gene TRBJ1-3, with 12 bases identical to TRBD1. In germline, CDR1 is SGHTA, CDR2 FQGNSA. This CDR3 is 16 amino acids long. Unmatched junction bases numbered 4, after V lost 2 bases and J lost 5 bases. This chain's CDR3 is CASSLRGQGARNTIYF. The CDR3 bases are TGTGCCAGCAGCTTAAGGGGACAGGGGGCTAGAAACACCATATATTTT.

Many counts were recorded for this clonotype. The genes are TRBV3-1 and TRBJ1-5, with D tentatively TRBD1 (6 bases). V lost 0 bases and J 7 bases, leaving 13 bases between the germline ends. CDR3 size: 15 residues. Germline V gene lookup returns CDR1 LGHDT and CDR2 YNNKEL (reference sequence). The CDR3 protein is CASSQEAGGPQPQHF. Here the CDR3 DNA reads TGTGCCAGCAGCCAAGAAGCGGGGGGGCCACAGCCCCAGCATTTT.

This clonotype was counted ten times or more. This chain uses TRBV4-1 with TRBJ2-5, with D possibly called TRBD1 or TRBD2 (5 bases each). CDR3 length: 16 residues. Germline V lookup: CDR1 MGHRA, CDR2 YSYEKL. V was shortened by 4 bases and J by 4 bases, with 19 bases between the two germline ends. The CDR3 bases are TGCGCCAGCAGCCGCCTTACACGTCAGGGACGAGAGACCCAGTACTTC. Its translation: CASSRLTRQGRETQYF.

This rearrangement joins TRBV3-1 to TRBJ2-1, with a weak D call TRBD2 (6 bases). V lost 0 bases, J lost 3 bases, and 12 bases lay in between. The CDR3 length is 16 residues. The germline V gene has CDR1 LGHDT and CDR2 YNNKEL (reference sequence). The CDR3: CASSQDLSGYYNEQFF. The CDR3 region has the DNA TGTGCCAGCAGCCAAGATCTTAGCGGTTACTACAATGAGCAGTTCTTC.

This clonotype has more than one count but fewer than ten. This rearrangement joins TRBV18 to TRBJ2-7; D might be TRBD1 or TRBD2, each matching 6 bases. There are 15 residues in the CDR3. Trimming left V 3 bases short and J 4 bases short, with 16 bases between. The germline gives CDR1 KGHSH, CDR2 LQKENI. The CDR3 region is CASSPSSGGGYEQYV. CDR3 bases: TGTGCCAGCTCACCGTCCTCCGGGGGCGGATACGAGCAGTACGTC.

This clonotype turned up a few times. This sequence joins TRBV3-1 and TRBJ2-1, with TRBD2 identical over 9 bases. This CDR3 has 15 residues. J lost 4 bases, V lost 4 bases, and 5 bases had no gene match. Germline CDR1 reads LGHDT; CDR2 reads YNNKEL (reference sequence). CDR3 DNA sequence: TGTGCCAGCAGCCCCGATAGCGGGGGTTACAATGAGCAGTTCTTC. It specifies CASSPDSGGYNEQFF.

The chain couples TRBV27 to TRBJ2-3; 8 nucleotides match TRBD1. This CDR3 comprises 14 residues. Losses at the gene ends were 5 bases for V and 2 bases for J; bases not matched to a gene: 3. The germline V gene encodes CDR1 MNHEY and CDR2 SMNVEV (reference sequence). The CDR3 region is CASSPGQATDTQYF. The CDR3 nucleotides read TGTGCCAGCAGTCCGGGACAGGCCACAGATACGCAGTATTTT.

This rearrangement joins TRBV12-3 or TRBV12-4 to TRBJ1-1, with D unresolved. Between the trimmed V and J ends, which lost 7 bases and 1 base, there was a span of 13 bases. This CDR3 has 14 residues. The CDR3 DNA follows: TGTGCCAGCAATATAGGACGGAGGAACACTGAAGCTTTCTTT. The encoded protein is CASNIGRRNTEAFF.

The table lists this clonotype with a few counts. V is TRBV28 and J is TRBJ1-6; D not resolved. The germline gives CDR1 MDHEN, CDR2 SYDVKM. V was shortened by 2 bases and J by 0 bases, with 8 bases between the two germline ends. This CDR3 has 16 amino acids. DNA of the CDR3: TGTGCCAGCAGTTTAGTGGGGAGCTCCTATAATTCACCCCTCCACTTT. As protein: CASSLVGSSYNSPLHF. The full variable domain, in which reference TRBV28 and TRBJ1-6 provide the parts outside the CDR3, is DVKVTQSSRYLVKRTGEKVFLECVQDMDHENMFWYRQDPGLGLRLIYFSYDVKMKEKGDIPEGYSVSREKKERFSLILESASTNQTSMYLCASSLVGSSYNSPLHFGNGTRLTVT.

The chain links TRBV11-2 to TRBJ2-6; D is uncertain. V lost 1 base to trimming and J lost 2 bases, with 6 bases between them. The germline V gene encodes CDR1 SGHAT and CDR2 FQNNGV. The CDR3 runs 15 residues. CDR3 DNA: TGTGCCAGCAGCTTAGCAGTAGCTGGGGCCAACGTCCTGACTTTC. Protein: CASSLAVAGANVLTF.

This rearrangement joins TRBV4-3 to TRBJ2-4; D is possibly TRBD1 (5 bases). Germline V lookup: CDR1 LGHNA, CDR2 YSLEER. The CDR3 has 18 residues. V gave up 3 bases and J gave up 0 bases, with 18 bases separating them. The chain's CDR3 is CASSHSFRVLLAKNIQYF. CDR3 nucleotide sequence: TGCGCCAGCAGCCACTCCTTCAGGGTTTTACTAGCCAAAAACATTCAGTACTTC.

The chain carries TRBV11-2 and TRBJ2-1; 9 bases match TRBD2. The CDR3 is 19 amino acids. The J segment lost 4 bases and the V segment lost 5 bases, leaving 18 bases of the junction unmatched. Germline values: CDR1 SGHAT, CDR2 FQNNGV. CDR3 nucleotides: TGTGCCAGCAGCCCCCGGGGAGAGCGGGGGGACTCTTTTTACAATGAGCAGTTCTTC. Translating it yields CASSPRGERGDSFYNEQFF.

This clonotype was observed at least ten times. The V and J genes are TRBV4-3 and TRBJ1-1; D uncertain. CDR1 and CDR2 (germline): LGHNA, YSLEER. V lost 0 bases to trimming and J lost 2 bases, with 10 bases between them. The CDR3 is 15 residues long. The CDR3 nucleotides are TGCGCCAGCAGCCAAGATAGGGCACTCAACACTGAAGCTTTCTTT. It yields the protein CASSQDRALNTEAFF.